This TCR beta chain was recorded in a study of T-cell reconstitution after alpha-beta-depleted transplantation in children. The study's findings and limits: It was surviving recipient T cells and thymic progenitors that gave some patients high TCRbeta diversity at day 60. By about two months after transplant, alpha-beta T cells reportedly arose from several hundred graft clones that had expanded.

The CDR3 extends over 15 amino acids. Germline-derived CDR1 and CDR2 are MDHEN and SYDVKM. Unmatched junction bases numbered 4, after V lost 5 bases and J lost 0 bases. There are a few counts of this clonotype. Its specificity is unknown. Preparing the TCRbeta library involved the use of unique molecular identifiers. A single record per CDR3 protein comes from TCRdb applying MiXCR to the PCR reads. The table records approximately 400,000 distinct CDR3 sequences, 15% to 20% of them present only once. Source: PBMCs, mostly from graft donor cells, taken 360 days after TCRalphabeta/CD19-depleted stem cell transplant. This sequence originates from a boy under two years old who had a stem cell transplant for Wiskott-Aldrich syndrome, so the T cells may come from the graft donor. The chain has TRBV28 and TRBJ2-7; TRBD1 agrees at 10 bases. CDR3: CASSAGQGGSYEQYF. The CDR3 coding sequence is TGTGCCAGCAGTGCAGGACAGGGGGGCTCCTACGAGCAGTACTTC.